The 18 T cell receptor beta chains reported below all come from one sample, sequenced in a study of cytomegalovirus exposure and HLA in healthy donors (TCRdb year 2017). Libraries were constructed by the immunoSEQ multiplex PCR assay. For the multiplex PCR, a mixture combining 60 forward primers for TCR Vbeta segments and 13 reverse primers for TCR Jbeta segments was used. Held by TCRdb, this immuneACCESS table contains in-frame sequences only and omits some clones. Under half of the omission traces to an unresolved V gene where checked; the cause of the rest is unknown. This sample gives 11,000 to 15,000 clones in total; over 55% of them show up just once. The top ten constitute 17% of the sample. Material for sequencing was PBMCs. The receptors derive from a woman between 50 and 59 years old in good health and CMV-seropositive.

The rearrangement uses TRBV6-5 and TRBJ2-3, with TRBD1 identical over 9 bases. This CDR3 is 14 amino acids long. J gave up 4 bases and V 5 bases, and 4 bases lay outside the gene matches. Germline V gene data show CDR1 as MNHEY and CDR2 as SVGAGI. The chain's CDR3 is CASSRGQGADTQYF. CDR3 DNA: TGTGCCAGCAGTCGGGGACAGGGAGCAGATACGCAGTATTTT.

The chain recombines TRBV29-1 with TRBJ1-1; TRBD1 aligns across 9 bases. Germline CDR1 reads SQVTM; CDR2 reads ANQGSEA. Trimming took 5 bases from V and 5 from J; bases not matched to a gene: 6. The CDR3 runs to 13 residues. As DNA, the CDR3 is TGCAGCGTTTCCACAGGGGGCGAGACTGAAGCTTTCTTT. Residues: CSVSTGGETEAFF.

This chain uses TRBV11-2 with TRBJ1-2, with D maybe TRBD1 (6 bases). Germline V CDR1 and CDR2: SGHAT, FQNNGV. The CDR3 has 12 amino acids. The germline V and J ends were trimmed by 1 base and 8 bases, with 8 bases remaining between them. DNA of the CDR3: TGTGCCAGCAGCTTAGCAGGGGTCGGCTACACCTTC. This gives the protein CASSLAGVGYTF.

This clone was counted only a few times. The chain links TRBV5-4 to TRBJ1-1; possible D gene TRBD1, 5 bases. Germline CDR1 is SGHNT and CDR2 is YYREEE (reference sequence). The length of the CDR3 is 15 residues. V lost 4 bases and J 1 base, leaving 14 bases between the germline ends. The CDR3 coding sequence is TGTGCCAGCAGCCCATCAATGGGGGGGAACACTGAAGCTTTCTTT. It specifies CASSPSMGGNTEAFF.

V and J are TRBV9 and TRBJ1-1; 8 bases fit TRBD1. Germline V gene sequence: CDR1 SGDLS, CDR2 YYNGEE. The CDR3 runs to 14 residues. V lost 3 bases and J lost 1; bases outside the gene matches: 2. Here the CDR3 DNA reads TGTGCCAGCAGCGCCGGGACAGGGAACACTGAAGCTTTCTTT. Translation gives CASSAGTGNTEAFF.

Only a few counts were recorded for this clone. The chain links TRBV6-5 to TRBJ1-1, with D perhaps matching TRBD1 (5 bases). The ends were cut back, 6 bases at V and 1 base at J, with 9 bases in the middle. In germline, CDR1 is MNHEY, CDR2 SVGAGI. The CDR3 runs 13 residues. In nucleotides, the CDR3 is TGTGCCAGCAGCGACGACAGGAACACTGAAGCTTTCTTT. Translation gives CASSDDRNTEAFF.

The chain employs TRBV7-2 and TRBJ2-3, with 7 bases matching TRBD1. The V segment lost 5 bases and the J segment 0 bases; nucleotides outside the gene matches: 8. The CDR3 runs 16 residues. Germline loops: CDR1 SGHTA, CDR2 FQGNSA. CDR3 sequence: CASSARQGGSTDTQYF. The CDR3 nucleotides are TGTGCCAGCAGCGCTCGACAGGGCGGTAGCACAGATACGCAGTATTTT.

J is TRBJ2-1 and V is TRBV4-2; 13 nucleotides agree with TRBD2. CDR3 length: 18 amino acids. V lost 4 bases, J lost 7 bases, and 13 bases stayed unmatched. CDR1 is LGHNA, CDR2 YNFKEQ, per germline. The CDR3 spells CASSLLAPGLAGQNEQFF. The CDR3 DNA follows: TGTGCCAGCAGCCTATTGGCACCGGGACTAGCGGGGCAGAATGAGCAGTTCTTC.

The chain has TRBV6-1 and TRBJ1-2; 9 bases match TRBD1. CDR1 and CDR2 (germline): MNHNS, SASEGT. J was trimmed by 4 bases and V by 0 bases; bases with no gene match: 6. This CDR3 is 16 amino acids long. CDR3 in DNA: TGTGCCAGCAGTGAAGCCCCGAGGACAGGGGCCTATGGCTACACCTTC. Its translation: CASSEAPRTGAYGYTF.

Relative to its sample, this clone is medium-sized. This chain connects TRBV6-5 to TRBJ1-1, with 10 bases lining up with TRBD1. This CDR3 contains 12 residues. Germline V CDR1 and CDR2: MNHEY, SVGAGI. J lost 11 bases, V lost 7 bases, and 7 bases had no gene match. The CDR3 nucleotides read TGTGCCAGCATTACCGGGACAGGGGTGGCTTTCTTT. Its translation: CASITGTGVAFF.

J is TRBJ2-3 and V is TRBV29-1; a weak D match, TRBD2 (6 bases). Germline CDR1 and CDR2: SQVTM and ANQGSEA. Between the trimmed V and J ends, which lost 7 bases and 8 bases, there was a span of 16 bases. There are 12 residues in the CDR3. CDR3 loop: CSAGTAGSTQYF. CDR3 DNA sequence: TGCAGCGCCGGGACCGCCGGGAGTACGCAGTATTTT.

This chain joins TRBV20-1 and TRBJ2-3; maybe TRBD2 (5 bases). The V and J ends lost 6 bases and 8 bases respectively, with 12 bases between them. Germline-derived CDR1 and CDR2 are DFQATT and SNEGSKA (reference sequence). This CDR3 comprises 11 residues. This chain's CDR3 is CSAPTAGTQYF. The CDR3 bases are TGCAGTGCCCCCACCGCGGGTACGCAGTATTTT.

CDR3 in amino acids: CASSSHPGTGRDEQFF. CDR3 bases: TGTGCCAGCAGTTCCCATCCCGGGACAGGGCGAGATGAGCAGTTCTTC. V gene TRBV28 combines with J gene TRBJ2-1; 9 nucleotides match TRBD1. The CDR3 runs 16 residues. The ends lost 4 bases at V and 8 bases at J; junction bases unmatched: 12. The germline V gene encodes CDR1 MDHEN and CDR2 SYDVKM. The complete variable domain, with remaining parts taken from reference TRBV28 and TRBJ2-1, reads DVKVTQSSRYLVKRTGEKVFLECVQDMDHENMFWYRQDPGLGLRLIYFSYDVKMKEKGDIPEGYSVSREKKERFSLILESASTNQTSMYLCASSSHPGTGRDEQFFGPGTRLTVL.

The rearrangement links TRBV29-1 to TRBJ1-2; possible D gene TRBD1, 5 bases. With 4 bases removed from V and 4 bases from J, the gap between germline ends came to 7 bases. From germline, CDR1 is SQVTM and CDR2 ANQGSEA. This CDR3 is built from 11 residues. The CDR3 loop is CSVAGIYGYTF. CDR3 bases: TGCAGCGTTGCAGGGATCTATGGCTACACCTTC. Variable domain in full (rest from reference TRBV29-1 and TRBJ1-2): SAVISQKPSRDICQRGTSLTIQCQVDSQVTMMFWYRQQPGQSLTLIATANQGSEATYESGFVIDKFPISRPNLTFSTLTVSNMSPEDSSIYLCSVAGIYGYTFGSGTRLTVV.

The gene calls are TRBV6-1 and TRBJ2-3; TRBD2 matches 11 bases. The CDR3 runs to 15 residues. In germline, CDR1 is MNHNS, CDR2 SASEGT. Trimming cost V 6 bases and J 4 bases; bases outside gene matches: 6. The CDR3 nucleotides read TGTGCCAGCAGCGCTCTAGCGGGAGGCGCAGATACGCAGTATTTT. This gives the protein CASSALAGGADTQYF.

This sequence joins TRBV5-4 and TRBJ1-1, with TRBD1 identical over 7 bases. The germline gives CDR1 SGHNT, CDR2 YYREEE (reference sequence). V lost 0 bases and J lost 9; bases outside the gene matches: 5. CDR3 length: 13 amino acids. The CDR3: CASSLGDRDQAFF. The CDR3 DNA follows: TGTGCCAGCAGCTTGGGTGACAGGGACCAAGCTTTCTTT.

The sample holds a few counts of this clone. The chain is built from TRBV5-1 and TRBJ2-2; 9 bases agree with TRBD2. Looked up from germline, CDR1 is SGHRS and CDR2 is YFSETQ. The CDR3 has 14 residues. The ends lost 4 bases at V and 7 bases at J; junction bases unmatched: 5. CDR3 bases: TGCGCCAGCAGCGTAGCGGGAGCGGGCGGGGAGCTGTTTTTT. Protein product: CASSVAGAGGELFF.

The V call is TRBV4-1, the J call TRBJ2-1, with 10 bases lining up with TRBD2. This CDR3 is 17 amino acids long. From germline, CDR1 is MGHRA and CDR2 YSYEKL. Trimming at V came to 4 bases and at J to 5 bases, leaving 11 bases not matched to a gene. CDR3 in amino acids: CASSPTPTSGIDNEQFF. Here the CDR3 DNA reads TGCGCCAGCAGCCCCACGCCTACTAGCGGGATTGACAATGAGCAGTTCTTC.